Here is one T cell receptor (beta chain) with its context. This entry belongs to a study of shared clonotypes between healthy human individuals. It was across several immunoSEQ plates that each subset's genomic DNA was evenly split. Per the original methods: Filtering differed because ImmunoSEQ produced junction-only sequences that carried no quality scores. Only in-frame clones appear in the TCRdb table, and some are missing; sequencing was by immunoSEQ multiplex PCR. Clone size and the V and J calls come from that table; the DNA yielded D and trimming. The data hold approximately 720,000 clones, with less than 80% observed a single time. The germline gives CDR1 SGDLS, CDR2 YYNGEE. CDR3 length: 14 residues.

This chain uses TRBV9 with TRBJ2-5, with unresolved D. The J call could be wrong; TRBJ2-7 is a better fit for the DNA end. This sequence originates from a woman aged 25 to 39 in good health. The sample taken for sequencing was memory CD4+ T cells sorted from blood. Noted subset: CD45RA-negative fraction. As DNA, the CDR3 is TGTGCCAGCAGCCCGCGACACAGCTCCTACGAGCAGTACTTC. Its translation: CASSPRHSSYEQYF.